The text below deals with one TCR beta chain. The antigen remains unidentified. CDR1 MDHEN and CDR2 SYDVKM come from the germline V gene. CDR3 length: 13 residues. PCR was performed using 60 Vbeta and 13 Jbeta primers. Measured with immunoSEQ multiplex PCR; TCRdb has only the in-frame clones, and not every one. The table lists 90,000 to 140,000 clones, more than 60% of them singletons. This sample is part of a study of cytomegalovirus exposure and HLA in healthy donors. The study, taken as a whole, reports: Several of the most significant clusters appeared linked to common viral pathogens, based on a later analysis.

The receptor was isolated from a male donor in good health and CMV-seronegative. The chain employs TRBV28 and TRBJ2-5, with D hard to call. The assigned J gene may be wrong: the sequence end matches TRBJ2-7 better. Sequenced material: PBMCs. The CDR3 region is CASHPSGWPEQYF. CDR3 bases: TGTGCCAGCCACCCCTCCGGGTGGCCCGAGCAGTACTTC.